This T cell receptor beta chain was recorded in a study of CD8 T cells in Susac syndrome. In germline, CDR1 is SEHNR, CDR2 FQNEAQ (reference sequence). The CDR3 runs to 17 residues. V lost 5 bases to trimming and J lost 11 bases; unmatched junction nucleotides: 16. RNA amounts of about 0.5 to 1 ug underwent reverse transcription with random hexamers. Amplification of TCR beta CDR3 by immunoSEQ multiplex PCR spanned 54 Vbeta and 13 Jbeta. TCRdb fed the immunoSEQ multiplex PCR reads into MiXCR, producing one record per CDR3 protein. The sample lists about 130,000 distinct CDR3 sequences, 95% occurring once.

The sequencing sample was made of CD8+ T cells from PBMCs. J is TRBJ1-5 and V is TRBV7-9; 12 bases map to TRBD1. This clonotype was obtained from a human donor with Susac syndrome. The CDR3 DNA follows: TGTGCCAGCAGCCCAACGGGGGGACAGGGGGCCCCCGGTGCCCAGCATTTT. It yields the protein CASSPTGGQGAPGAQHF.